This is a list of T cell receptor beta chains from one sample in a study of T cells in Graves' hyperthyroidism and ophthalmopathy. TCRdb independently ran MiXCR on the multiplex PCR reads; one entry per CDR3 protein. The sample holds hundreds of thousands of distinct CDR3 sequences, less than 45% seen once. Specimen: peripheral blood or thyroid tissue (not recorded which). The receptors were sampled from an adult man with Graves' disease, either hyperthyroidism or ophthalmopathy (not recorded which). Each CDR3 is given without its conserved first and last residue.

14,TRBV10-3,AISDGGTSGRNEQF
15,TRBV20-1,SARGPDPSGVRETQY
15,TRBV15,ATSRGGRGGGDYGYT
18,TRBV10-3,AISEPKDDRGLLIPGGYT
13,TRBV7-3,ASSKRGENTGELF
12,TRBV11-3,ASSFRRRDTEAF
13,TRBV7-6,ASSLADRDTYEQY
14,TRBV10-3,ASSYSQGVGTYEQY
13,TRBV2,ASSEGGQGADGYT
6,TRBV6-1,AISEAG
11,TRBV5-5,ASSRRGHYGYT
13,TRBV2,ASSGEGGRDQPQH
12,TRBV7-6,ASSLLQTNSPLH
11,TRBV4-1,ASSQGDNQPQH
12,TRBV9,ASSVGELSHGYT
12,TRBV7-8,ASSPRPGNYGYT
12,TRBV27,ASSFSRVKYEQY
12,TRBV7-9,ASRSGTGNYGYT
13,TRBV14,ASSTRGGSRQPQH
10,TRBV29-1,SVGSGSTEAF
12,TRBV25-1,ASSEGLTPEKLF
11,TRBV20-1,SATDPAGGTQY
12,TRBV12-3/TRBV12-4,ASSPDSYNQPQH
11,TRBV4-1,ASSQDPGEPQH
14,TRBV7-9,ASSQSGTGFGTEAF
11,TRBV20-1,SATDRADTEAF
14,TRBV6-6,ASSPRTARLNYGYT
14,TRBV11-3,ASSVRGFQANTEAF
12,TRBV20-1,SASSGRANQPQH
11,TRBV7-9,ASSLGQYYEQY
14,TRBV25-1,ASSLLDREQNQPQH
12,TRBV9,ASSVGLSNEKLF